The present TCR beta chain was sequenced within a study of T cell clones after liver transplantation. Overall study findings and caveats: A larger donor-reactive than third-party decline suggested partial antigen-specific deletion.

Profiled with immunoSEQ multiplex PCR; TCRdb holds only in-frame clones, not every one. Of some 80,000 clones in the sample, around 84% were seen once. As regards this clone: Its antigen is unknown.

Sequenced material: CD4+ T cells from blood, taken less than 50 months after liver transplant. This TCR was recovered from a human patient who received a liver transplant. Part of the T cell pool may stem from the graft donor.

The DNA of the CDR3 is TGTGCCAGCTCGAGGACAGGGGCAGGATCTGGGGCCAACGTCCTGACTTTC. Translation: CASSRTGAGSGANVLTF. V is TRBV18 and J is TRBJ2-6, with 9 bases aligning to TRBD1. With 6 bases clipped from V and 1 base from J, the junction kept 7 bases outside the gene matches. CDR3 length: 17 residues. Per the germline V gene, CDR1 is KGHSH and CDR2 is LQKENI.